The rows below give T cell receptor beta chains drawn from one sample of a study of control samples from healthy donors and cancer patients. Assay used: immunoSEQ multiplex PCR; TCRdb lists only in-frame clones, some missing. The data contain roughly 100,000 clones, 90% to 95% of them singletons. The sequencing input was blood. The receptors originated from a woman aged 30 to 39 in good health. CDR3s include the opening cysteine and the closing phenylalanine or tryptophan. D genes are given only for firm matches. Clone size appears in some rows only: once, few, many, or a class for an expanded clone.

>TRBD2|once|TRBV9|TRBJ2-1
TGTGCCAGCAGCCCCCGCGGAGATCTAGCGGGTAGGAATGAGCAGTTCTTC
CASSPRGDLAGRNEQFF
>-|-|TRBV28|TRBJ1-2
TGTGCCAGCAGTTTAAACCCCAGCCAGGAGATCTATGGCTACACCTTC
CASSLNPSQEIYGYTF
>TRBD1|-|TRBV2|TRBJ1-4
TGTGCCAGCAGTGAAGGAAAGGACAGGAATGAAAAACTGTTTTTT
CASSEGKDRNEKLFF
>-|-|TRBV3-1/TRBV3-2|TRBJ1-2
TGTGCCAGCAGCCAAGTGGGGACCTATGGCTACACCTTC
CASSQVGTYGYTF
>-|few|TRBV6-5|TRBJ1-6
TGTGCCAGCAGTTTTGGCGGACAGAGACGAAATTCACCCCTCCACTTT
CASSFGGQRRNSPLHF
>-|-|TRBV28|TRBJ1-1
TGTGCCAGCAGTTACGGGAACACTGAAGCTTTCTTT
CASSYGNTEAFF
>TRBD1|-|TRBV7-9|TRBJ1-2
TGTGCCAGCAGTTCGTTAGACAGGGCCAACTATGGCTACACCTTC
CASSSLDRANYGYTF
>-|-|TRBV10-1|TRBJ2-1
TGCGCCAGCAGTGAGTCCTGGACAACTAGACAGCAGTTCTTC
CASSESWTTRQQFF
>-|-|TRBV12-3/TRBV12-4|TRBJ2-7
TGTGCCAGCAGTTTGATTCACTACGAGCAGTACTTC
CASSLIHYEQYF
>TRBD2|-|TRBV9|TRBJ2-1
TGTGCCAGCAGCGTAGATGTCTGGTCGGGGGGGGCTGTTGAGCAGTTCTTC
CASSVDVWSGGAVEQFF
>TRBD2|-|TRBV5-1|TRBJ2-5
TGCGCCAGCAGCTTGGCCCAACTAGCGGGGGGCAAAGAGACCCAGTACTTC
CASSLAQLAGGKETQYF
>-|once|TRBV28|TRBJ1-4
TGTGCCGCGGAGGGGCAGGGTACCCGAAAACTGTTTTTT
CAAEGQGTRKLFF
>-|-|TRBV6-5|TRBJ1-2
TGTGCCAGCTATGGGGGCGCTCACTATGGCTACACCTTC
CASYGGAHYGYTF
>-|-|TRBV7-2|TRBJ1-2
TGTGCCAGCAGCTTCGGCCTGGTAGAAGGGTCTAACTATGGCTACACCTTC
CASSFGLVEGSNYGYTF
>-|-|TRBV28|TRBJ2-7
TGTGCCAGCAGCCCCCCCTACTACGAGCAGTACTTC
CASSPPYYEQYF
>-|-|TRBV7-9|TRBJ1-4
TGTGCCAGCGGGGGTTCTTCTGAAAAACTGTTTTTT
CASGGSSEKLFF
>TRBD1|few|TRBV19|TRBJ2-3
TGTGCCAGTAGACGCAAAGGGCCGGGACAGCAGTTTGGAGATACGCAGTATTTT
CASRRKGPGQQFGDTQYF
>-|-|TRBV9|TRBJ2-2
TGTGCCAGCAGCGTAGTGCTGGACTCGAACACCGGGGAGCTGTTTTTT
CASSVVLDSNTGELFF